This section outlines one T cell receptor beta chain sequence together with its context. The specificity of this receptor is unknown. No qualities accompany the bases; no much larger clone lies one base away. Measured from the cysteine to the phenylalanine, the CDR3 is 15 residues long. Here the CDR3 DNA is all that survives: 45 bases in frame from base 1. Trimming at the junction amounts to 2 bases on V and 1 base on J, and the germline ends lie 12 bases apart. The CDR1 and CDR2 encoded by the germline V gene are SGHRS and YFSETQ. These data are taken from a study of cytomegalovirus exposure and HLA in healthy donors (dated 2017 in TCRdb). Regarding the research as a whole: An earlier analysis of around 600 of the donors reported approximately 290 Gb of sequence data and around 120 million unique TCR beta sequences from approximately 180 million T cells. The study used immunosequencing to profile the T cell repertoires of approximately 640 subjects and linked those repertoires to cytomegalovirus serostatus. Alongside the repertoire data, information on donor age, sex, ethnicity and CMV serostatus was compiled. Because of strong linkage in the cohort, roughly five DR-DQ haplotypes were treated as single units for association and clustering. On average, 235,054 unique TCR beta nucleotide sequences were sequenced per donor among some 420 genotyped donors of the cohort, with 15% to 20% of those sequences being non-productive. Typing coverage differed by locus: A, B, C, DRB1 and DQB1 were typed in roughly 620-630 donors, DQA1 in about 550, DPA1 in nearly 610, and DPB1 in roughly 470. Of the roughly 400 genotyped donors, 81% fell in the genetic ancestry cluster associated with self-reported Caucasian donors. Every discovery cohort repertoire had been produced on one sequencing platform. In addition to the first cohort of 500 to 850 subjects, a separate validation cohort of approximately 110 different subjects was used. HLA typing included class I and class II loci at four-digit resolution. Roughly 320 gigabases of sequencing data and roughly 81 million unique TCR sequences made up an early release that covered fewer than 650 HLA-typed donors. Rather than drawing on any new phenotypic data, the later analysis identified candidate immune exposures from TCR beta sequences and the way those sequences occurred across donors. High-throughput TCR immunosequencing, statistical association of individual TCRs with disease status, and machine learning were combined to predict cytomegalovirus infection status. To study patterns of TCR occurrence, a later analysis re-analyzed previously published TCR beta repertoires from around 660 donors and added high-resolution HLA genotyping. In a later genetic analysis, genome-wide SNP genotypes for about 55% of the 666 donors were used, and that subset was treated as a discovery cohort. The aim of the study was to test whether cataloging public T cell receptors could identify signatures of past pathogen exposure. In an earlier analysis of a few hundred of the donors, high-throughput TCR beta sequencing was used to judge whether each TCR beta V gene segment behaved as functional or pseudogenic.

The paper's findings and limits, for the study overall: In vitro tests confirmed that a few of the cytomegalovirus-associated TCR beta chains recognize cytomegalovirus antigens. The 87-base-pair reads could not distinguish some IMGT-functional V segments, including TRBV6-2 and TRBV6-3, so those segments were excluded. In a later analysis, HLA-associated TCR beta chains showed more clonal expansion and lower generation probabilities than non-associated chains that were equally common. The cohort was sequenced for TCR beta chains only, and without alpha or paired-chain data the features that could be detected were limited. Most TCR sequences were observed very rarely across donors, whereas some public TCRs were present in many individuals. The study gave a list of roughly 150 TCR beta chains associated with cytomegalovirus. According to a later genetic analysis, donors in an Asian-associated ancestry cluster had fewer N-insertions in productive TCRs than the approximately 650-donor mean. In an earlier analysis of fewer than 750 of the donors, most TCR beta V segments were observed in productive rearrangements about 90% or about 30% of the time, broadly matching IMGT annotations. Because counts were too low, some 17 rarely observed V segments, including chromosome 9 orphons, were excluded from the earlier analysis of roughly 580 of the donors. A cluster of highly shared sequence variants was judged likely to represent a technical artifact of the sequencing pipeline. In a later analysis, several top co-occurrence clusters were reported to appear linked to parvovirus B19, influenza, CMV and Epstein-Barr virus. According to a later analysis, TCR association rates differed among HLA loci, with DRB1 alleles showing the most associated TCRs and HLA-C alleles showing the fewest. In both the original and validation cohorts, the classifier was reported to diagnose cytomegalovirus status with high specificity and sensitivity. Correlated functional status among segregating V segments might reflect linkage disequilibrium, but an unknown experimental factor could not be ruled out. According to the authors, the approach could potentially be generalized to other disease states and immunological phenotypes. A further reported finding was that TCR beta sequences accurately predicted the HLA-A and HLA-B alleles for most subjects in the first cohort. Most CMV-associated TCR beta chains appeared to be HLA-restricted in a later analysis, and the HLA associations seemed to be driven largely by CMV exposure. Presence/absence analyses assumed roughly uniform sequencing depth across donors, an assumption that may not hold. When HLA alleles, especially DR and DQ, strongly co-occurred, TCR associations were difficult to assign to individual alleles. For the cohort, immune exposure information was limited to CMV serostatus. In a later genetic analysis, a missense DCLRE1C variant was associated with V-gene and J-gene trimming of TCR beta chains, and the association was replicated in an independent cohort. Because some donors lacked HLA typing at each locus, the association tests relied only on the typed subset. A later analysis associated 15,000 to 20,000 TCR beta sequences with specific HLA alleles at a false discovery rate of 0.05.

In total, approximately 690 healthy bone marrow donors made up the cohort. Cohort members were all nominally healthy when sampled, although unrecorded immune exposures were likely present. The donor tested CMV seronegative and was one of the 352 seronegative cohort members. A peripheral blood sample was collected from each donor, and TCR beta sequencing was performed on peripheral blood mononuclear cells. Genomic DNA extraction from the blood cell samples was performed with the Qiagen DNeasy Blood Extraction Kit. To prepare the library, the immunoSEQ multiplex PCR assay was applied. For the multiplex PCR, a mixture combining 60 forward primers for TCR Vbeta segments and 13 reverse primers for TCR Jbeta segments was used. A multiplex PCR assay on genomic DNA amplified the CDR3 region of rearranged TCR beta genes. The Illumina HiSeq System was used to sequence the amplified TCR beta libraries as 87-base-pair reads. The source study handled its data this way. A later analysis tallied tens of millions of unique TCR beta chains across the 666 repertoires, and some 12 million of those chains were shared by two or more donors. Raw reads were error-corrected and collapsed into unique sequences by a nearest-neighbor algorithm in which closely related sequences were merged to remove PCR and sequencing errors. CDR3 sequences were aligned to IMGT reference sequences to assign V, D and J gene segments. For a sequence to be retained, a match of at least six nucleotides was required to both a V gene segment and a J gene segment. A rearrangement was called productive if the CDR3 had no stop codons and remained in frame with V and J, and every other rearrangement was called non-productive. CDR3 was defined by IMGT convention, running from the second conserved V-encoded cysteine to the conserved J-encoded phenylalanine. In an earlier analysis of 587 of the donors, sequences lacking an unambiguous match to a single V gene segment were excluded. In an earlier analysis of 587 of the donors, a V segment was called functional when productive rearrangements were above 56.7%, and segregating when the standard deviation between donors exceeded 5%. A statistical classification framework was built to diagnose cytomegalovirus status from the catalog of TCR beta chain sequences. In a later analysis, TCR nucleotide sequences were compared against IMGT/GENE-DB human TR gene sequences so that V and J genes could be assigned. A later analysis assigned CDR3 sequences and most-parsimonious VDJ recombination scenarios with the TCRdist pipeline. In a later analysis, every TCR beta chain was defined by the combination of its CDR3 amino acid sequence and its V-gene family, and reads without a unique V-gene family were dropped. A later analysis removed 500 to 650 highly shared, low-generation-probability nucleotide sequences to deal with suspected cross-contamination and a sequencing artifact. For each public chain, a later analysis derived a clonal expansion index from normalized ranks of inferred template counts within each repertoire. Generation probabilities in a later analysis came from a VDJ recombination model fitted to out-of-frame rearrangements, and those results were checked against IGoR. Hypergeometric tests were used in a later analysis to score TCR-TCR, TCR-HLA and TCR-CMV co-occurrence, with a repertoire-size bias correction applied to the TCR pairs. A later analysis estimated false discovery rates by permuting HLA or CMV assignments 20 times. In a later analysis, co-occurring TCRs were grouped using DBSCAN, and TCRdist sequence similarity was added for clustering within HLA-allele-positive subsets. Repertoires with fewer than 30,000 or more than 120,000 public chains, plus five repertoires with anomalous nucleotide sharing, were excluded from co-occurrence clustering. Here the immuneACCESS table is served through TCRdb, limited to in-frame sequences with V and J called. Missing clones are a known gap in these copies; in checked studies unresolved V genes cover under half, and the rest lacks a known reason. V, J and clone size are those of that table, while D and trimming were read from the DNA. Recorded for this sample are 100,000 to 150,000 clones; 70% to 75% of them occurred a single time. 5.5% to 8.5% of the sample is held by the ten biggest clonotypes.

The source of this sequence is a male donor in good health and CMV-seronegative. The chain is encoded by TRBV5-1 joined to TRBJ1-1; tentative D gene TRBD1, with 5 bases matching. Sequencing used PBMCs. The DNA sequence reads TGCGCCAGCAGCTTTAATTCAGGGAAGAACACTGAAGCTTTCTTT. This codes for CASSFNSGKNTEAFF.